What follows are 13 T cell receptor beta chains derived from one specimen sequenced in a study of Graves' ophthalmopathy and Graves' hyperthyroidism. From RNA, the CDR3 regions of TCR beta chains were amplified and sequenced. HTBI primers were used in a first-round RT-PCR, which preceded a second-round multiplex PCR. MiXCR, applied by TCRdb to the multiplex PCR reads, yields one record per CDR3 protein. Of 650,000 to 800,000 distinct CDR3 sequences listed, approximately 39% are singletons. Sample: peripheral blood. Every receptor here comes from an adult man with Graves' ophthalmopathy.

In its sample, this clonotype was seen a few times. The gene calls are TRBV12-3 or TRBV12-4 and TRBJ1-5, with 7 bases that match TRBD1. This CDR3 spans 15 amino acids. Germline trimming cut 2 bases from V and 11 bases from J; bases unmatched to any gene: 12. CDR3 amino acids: CASSLSGQASEAQHF. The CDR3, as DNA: TGTGCCAGCAGTTTATCCGGACAGGCCTCAGAGGCCCAGCATTTT.

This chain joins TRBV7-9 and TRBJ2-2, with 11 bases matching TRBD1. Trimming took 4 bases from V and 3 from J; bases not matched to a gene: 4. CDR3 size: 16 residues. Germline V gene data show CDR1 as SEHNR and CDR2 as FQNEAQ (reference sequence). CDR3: CASSSGQGADTGELFF. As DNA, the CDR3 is TGTGCCAGCAGCTCCGGACAGGGGGCCGACACCGGGGAGCTGTTTTTT.

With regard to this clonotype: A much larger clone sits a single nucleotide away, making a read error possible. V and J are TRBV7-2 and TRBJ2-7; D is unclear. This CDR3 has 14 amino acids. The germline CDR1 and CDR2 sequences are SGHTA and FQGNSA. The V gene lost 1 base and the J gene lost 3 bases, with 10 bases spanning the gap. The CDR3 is CASSLVPTFYEQYF. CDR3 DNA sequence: TGTGCCAGCAGCTTAGTCCCGACCTTCTACGAGCAGTACTTC.

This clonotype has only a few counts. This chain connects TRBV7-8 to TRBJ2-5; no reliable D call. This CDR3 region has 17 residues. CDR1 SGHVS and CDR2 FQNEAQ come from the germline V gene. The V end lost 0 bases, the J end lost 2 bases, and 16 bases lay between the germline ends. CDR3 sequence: CASSLARTGRSQETQYF. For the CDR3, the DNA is TGTGCCAGCAGCTTAGCGAGGACGGGTCGCAGTCAAGAGACCCAGTACTTC.

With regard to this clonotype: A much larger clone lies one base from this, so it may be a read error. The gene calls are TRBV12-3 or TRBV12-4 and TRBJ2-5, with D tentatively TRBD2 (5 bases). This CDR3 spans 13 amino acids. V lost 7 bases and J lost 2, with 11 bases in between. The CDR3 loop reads CASTILAQETQYF. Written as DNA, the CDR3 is TGTGCCAGCACTATCCTAGCTCAAGAGACCCAGTACTTC.

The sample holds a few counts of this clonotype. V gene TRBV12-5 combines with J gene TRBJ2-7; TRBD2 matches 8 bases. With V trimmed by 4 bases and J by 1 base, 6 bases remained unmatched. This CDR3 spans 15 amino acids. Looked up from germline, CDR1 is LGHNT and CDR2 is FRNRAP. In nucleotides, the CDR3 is TGTGCTAGTGGTTCACGGGGGGGGCAGTCCTACGAGCAGTACTTC. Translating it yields CASGSRGGQSYEQYF.

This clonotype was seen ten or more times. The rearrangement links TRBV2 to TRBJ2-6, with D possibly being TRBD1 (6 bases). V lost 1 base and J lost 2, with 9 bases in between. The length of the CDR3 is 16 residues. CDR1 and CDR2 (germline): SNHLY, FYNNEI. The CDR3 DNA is TGTGCCAGCAGTGAAGGGGCAGGGGCTGGGGCCAACGTCCTGACTTTC. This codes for CASSEGAGAGANVLTF.

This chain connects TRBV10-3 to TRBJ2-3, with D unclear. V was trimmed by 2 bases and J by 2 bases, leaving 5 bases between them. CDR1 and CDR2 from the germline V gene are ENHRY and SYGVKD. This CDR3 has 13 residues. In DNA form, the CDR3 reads TGTGCCATCAGTGAGATCACCACAGATACGCAGTATTTT. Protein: CAISEITTDTQYF.

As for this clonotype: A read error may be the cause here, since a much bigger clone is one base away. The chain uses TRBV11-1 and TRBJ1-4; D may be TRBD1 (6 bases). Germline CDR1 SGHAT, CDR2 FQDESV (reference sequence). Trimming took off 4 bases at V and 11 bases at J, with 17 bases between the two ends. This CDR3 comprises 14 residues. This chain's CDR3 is CASSSLTGQIKLFF. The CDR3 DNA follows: TGTGCCAGCAGCTCGCTCACCGGACAGATTAAACTGTTTTTT.

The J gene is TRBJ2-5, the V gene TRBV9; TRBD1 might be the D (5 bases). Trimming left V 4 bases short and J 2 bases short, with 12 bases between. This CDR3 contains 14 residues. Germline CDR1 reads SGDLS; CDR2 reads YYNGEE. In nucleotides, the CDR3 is TGTGCCAGCAGCACCCTAGACAGTCAAGAGACCCAGTACTTC. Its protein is CASSTLDSQETQYF.

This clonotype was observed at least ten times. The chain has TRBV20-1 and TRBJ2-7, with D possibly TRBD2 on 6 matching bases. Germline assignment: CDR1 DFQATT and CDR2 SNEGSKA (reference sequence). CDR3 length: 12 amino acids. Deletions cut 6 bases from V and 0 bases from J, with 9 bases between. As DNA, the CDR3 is TGCAGTGCCAGGACTAACTCCTACGAGCAGTACTTC. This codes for CSARTNSYEQYF.

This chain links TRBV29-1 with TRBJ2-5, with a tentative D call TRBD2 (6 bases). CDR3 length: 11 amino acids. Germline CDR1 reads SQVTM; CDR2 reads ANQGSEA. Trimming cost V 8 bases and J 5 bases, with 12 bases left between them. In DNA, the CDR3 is TGCAGCTCGGGGAGCGGGGAGACCCAGTACTTC. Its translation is CSSGSGETQYF.

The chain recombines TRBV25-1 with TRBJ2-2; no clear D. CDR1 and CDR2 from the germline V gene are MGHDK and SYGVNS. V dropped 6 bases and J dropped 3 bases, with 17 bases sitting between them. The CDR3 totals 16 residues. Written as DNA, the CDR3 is TGTGCCAGCAGCCAAGCCCGACTGCTAGACACCGGGGAGCTGTTTTTT. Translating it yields CASSQARLLDTGELFF.